This TCR beta chain is drawn from a study of CD8+CD57+ T cells in acquired aplastic anemia. Both TCR beta VDJ combination and CDR3 sequence profiling were carried out. Genomic DNA was the template for this profiling. MiXCR, applied by TCRdb to the reads, yields one record per CDR3 protein. The repertoire consists of around 290,000 distinct CDR3 sequences, with 45% to 65% occurring once and the leading ten covering roughly 1.3%. The CDR3 contains 16 residues. V was pared by 1 base and J by 5 bases, with 8 bases of the junction left unmatched. Germline V CDR1 and CDR2: LNHDA, SQIVND (reference sequence). CD8+CD57+ cell expansion, shown by flow cytometry, had occurred in the patients selected for sequencing. Blood samples were obtained from patients who had received no prior therapy.

The source of this sequence is a human donor with aplastic anemia. Sequencing input: sorted CD4+, CD8+, or CD8+CD57+ T cells (not recorded which) from PBMCs. The genes are TRBV19 and TRBJ1-1; 9 positions agree with TRBD1. Written as DNA, the CDR3 is TGTGCCAGTAGTATAGGCGTACAGGGGGCAAGGACTGAAGCTTTCTTT. It yields the protein CASSIGVQGARTEAFF.